The 5 T cell receptor beta chains given below trace back to one sample, sequenced in a study of shared clonotypes between healthy human individuals (dated by TCRdb to the early 2020s). Library generation was performed with the immunoSEQ multiplex PCR assay. Here the immuneACCESS table is served through TCRdb, limited to in-frame sequences with V and J called. Missing clones are a known gap in these copies; in checked studies unresolved V genes cover under half, and the rest lacks a known reason. The sample table holds around 700,000 clones, of which about three quarters were seen once. Together, the top ten hold approximately 1.8% of the sample. The sample consisted of memory CD4+ T cells sorted from blood. In the paper's terms, the cell subset or site label means: CD45RA-negative fraction. Receptors were obtained from a woman in her 30s in good health.

The V call is TRBV4-1, the J call TRBJ2-7; weak D call: TRBD1 (5 bases). CDR1 and CDR2 (germline): MGHRA, YSYEKL. The CDR3 contains 15 residues. Trimming took 6 bases from V and 6 from J, leaving 21 bases between them. CDR3 sequence: CASSGGIGRAAEQYF. In DNA form, the CDR3 reads TGCGCCAGCAGTGGTGGGATTGGCAGGGCCGCCGAGCAGTACTTC.

The V call is TRBV5-8, the J call TRBJ1-5; the D gene is possibly TRBD1 (6 bases). V was cut by 0 bases and J by 0 bases, with 13 bases left in between. The CDR3 is made up of 17 amino acids. Looked up from germline, CDR1 is SGHTS and CDR2 is YDEGEE. CDR3 nucleotide sequence: TGTGCCAGCAGCTTGGTAGACAGGTCGGATAGCAATCAGCCCCAGCATTTT. Translating gives CASSLVDRSDSNQPQHF. Variable domain in full (rest from reference TRBV5-8 and TRBJ1-5): EAGVTQSPTHLIKTRGQQATLRCSPISGHTSVYWYQQALGLGLQFLLWYDEGEERNRGNFPPRFSGRQFPNYSSELNVNALELEDSALYLCASSLVDRSDSNQPQHFGDGTRLSIL.

V is TRBV11-2 and J is TRBJ1-5; 9 bases agree with TRBD1. J lost 0 bases, V lost 4 bases, and 4 bases had no gene match. CDR1 is SGHAT and CDR2 is FQNNGV in the germline V gene. The CDR3 has 16 residues. The CDR3 DNA reads TGTGCCAGCAGCTCGGGACAGGGTCATAGCAATCAGCCCCAGCATTTT. Protein product: CASSSGQGHSNQPQHF.

This clone was detected only a few times. V and J are TRBV28 and TRBJ2-7; 10 positions agree with TRBD1. Germline V CDR1 and CDR2: MDHEN, SYDVKM. The CDR3 has 15 residues. V gave up 6 bases and J gave up 1 base; unmatched junction bases: 6. CDR3 nucleotide sequence: TGTGCCAGCAGATCGGGACAGGGGTTTTCCTACGAGCAGTACTTC. Protein: CASRSGQGFSYEQYF.

This chain uses TRBV7-2 with TRBJ2-1; 8 bases line up with TRBD2. Germline lookup yields CDR1 SGHTA and CDR2 FQGNSA. The length of the CDR3 is 15 residues. V lost 3 bases and J lost 4; bases outside the gene matches: 5. The CDR3 DNA reads TGTGCCAGCAGCTTGAGCGGGAGCTTTTACAATGAGCAGTTCTTC. Its protein product is CASSLSGSFYNEQFF.